These 10 T cell receptor beta chains share one sample of origin, sequenced in a study of cytomegalovirus exposure and HLA in healthy donors. This PCR relied on a set of 60 Vbeta primers and 13 Jbeta primers. Generated by immunoSEQ multiplex PCR, the TCRdb table keeps only in-frame clones and is missing some. Among about 120,000 clones listed, roughly 82% were seen once. The sample was PBMCs. The source of these receptors is a woman between 40 and 55 years old in good health and CMV-seropositive.

Details on this clone: The same CDR3 can be traced to other DNA sequences in this sample. The V and J genes are TRBV2 and TRBJ1-5; TRBD1 aligns across 9 bases. The germline V gene has CDR1 SNHLY and CDR2 FYNNEI. The CDR3 length is 14 residues. Trimming at V came to 5 bases and at J to 2 bases, leaving 1 base not matched to a gene. In nucleotides, the CDR3 is TGTGCCAGCAGTCGGACAGGGGGCAATCAGCCCCAGCATTTT. It yields the protein CASSRTGGNQPQHF.

In this sample, this clone turned up once. The chain couples TRBV15 to TRBJ1-1; tentative D call: TRBD1 (6 bases). The germline gives CDR1 LNHNV, CDR2 YYDKDF (reference sequence). Trimming stripped 5 bases from V and 1 base from J, with 14 bases between. CDR3 length: 15 residues. This CDR3 reads CATSPRKGQNTEAFF. The CDR3 DNA sequence: TGTGCCACCAGCCCCCGGAAGGGACAGAACACTGAAGCTTTCTTT.

This clone was detected only once. This chain uses TRBV7-3 with TRBJ1-1; TRBD1 is a possible D gene (6 bases). The CDR3 is 12 amino acids. Trimming removed 5 bases from V and 4 bases from J, with 8 bases in between. Per the germline V gene, CDR1 is SGHTA and CDR2 is FQGTGA. The CDR3 coding sequence is TGTGCCAGCAGCAAAGGGGGCACTGAAGCTTTCTTT. It encodes CASSKGGTEAFF.

The J gene is TRBJ2-1, the V gene TRBV5-1; 16 bases line up with TRBD2. Trimming cost V 4 bases and J 9 bases; bases outside gene matches: 4. Germline CDR1 SGHRS, CDR2 YFSETQ. The CDR3 is 15 residues long. The CDR3 region has the DNA TGCGCCAGCAGCCTGGGACTAGCGGGAGGGGTTGAGCAGTTCTTC. Translating gives CASSLGLAGGVEQFF.

This chain uses TRBV7-2 with TRBJ2-5; maybe TRBD2 (5 bases). Trimming took off 4 bases at V and 1 base at J, with 13 bases between the two ends. The CDR3 sequence is 15 residues long. CDR1 and CDR2 from the germline V gene are SGHTA and FQGNSA. CDR3 sequence: CASSSSYAVQETQYF. CDR3 in DNA: TGTGCCAGCAGCTCTAGCTACGCAGTCCAAGAGACCCAGTACTTC.

V is TRBV14 and J is TRBJ2-1; 7 nucleotides line up with TRBD2. In germline, CDR1 is SGHDN, CDR2 FVKESK. The CDR3 consists of 15 residues. Germline trimming cut 2 bases from V and 5 bases from J; bases unmatched to any gene: 6. CDR3 residues: CASSQTGGYNNEQFF. CDR3 sequence (DNA): TGTGCCAGCAGCCAAACGGGGGGATATAACAATGAGCAGTTCTTC.

This chain links TRBV6-6 with TRBJ1-5, with unresolved D. Between the trimmed V and J ends, which lost 5 bases and 3 bases, there was a span of 11 bases. CDR3 length equals 14 residues. The V gene's germline CDR1 is MNHNY and CDR2 SVGAGI (reference sequence). DNA of the CDR3: TGTGCCAGCAGTCCCTCGTCCTTCAATCAGCCCCAGCATTTT. Its translation: CASSPSSFNQPQHF.

V and J are TRBV5-1 and TRBJ1-2, with TRBD1 identical over 11 bases. The germline CDR1 and CDR2 sequences are SGHRS and YFSETQ. With V trimmed by 4 bases and J by 4 bases, 6 bases remained unmatched. The CDR3 contains 15 residues. Written as DNA, the CDR3 is TGCGCCAGCAGCATAGCCGGGACAGGGGGCTATGGCTACACCTTC. Its translation is CASSIAGTGGYGYTF.

For the CDR3, the DNA is TGTGCCAGCAGAGGGGGTGGACAGGGAGGCAATGAGCAGTTCTTC. Translation gives CASRGGGQGGNEQFF. The V and J genes are TRBV9 and TRBJ2-1; TRBD1 matches at 8 bases. There are 15 residues in the CDR3. After removal of 5 bases from V and 6 bases from J, the junction contained 10 bases not matched to a gene. The V gene's germline CDR1 is SGDLS and CDR2 YYNGEE.

The CDR3 is CASSYSMTGATYGYTF. Here the CDR3 DNA reads TGTGCCAGCAGTTACTCGATGACAGGGGCTACTTATGGCTACACCTTC. The rearrangement joins TRBV6-5 to TRBJ1-2; 8 bases align to TRBD1. The CDR3 is 16 amino acids. The V gene end was trimmed by 0 bases and the J gene end by 5 bases; junction bases not matched to a gene: 8. The V gene's germline CDR1 is MNHEY and CDR2 SVGAGI.